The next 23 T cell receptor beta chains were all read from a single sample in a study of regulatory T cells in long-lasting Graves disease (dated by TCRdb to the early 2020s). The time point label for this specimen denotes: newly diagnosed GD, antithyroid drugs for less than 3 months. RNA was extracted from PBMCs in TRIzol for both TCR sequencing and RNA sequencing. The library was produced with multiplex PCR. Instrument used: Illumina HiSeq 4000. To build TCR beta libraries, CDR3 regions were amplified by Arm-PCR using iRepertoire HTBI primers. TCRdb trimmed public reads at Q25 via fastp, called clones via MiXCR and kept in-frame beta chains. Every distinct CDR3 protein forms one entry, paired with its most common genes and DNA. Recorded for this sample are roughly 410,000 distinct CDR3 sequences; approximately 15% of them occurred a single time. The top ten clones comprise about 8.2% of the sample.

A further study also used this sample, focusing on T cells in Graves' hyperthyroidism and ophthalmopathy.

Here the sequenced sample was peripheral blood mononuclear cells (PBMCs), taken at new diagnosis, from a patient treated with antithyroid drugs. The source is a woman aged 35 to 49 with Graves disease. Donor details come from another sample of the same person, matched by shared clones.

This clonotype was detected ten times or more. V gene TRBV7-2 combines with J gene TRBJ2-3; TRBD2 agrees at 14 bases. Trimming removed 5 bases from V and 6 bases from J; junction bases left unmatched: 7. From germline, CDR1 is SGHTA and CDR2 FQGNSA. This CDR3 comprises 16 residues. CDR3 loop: CASSPGTSGRGDTQYF. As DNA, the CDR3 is TGTGCCAGCAGCCCTGGGACTAGCGGGAGAGGGGATACGCAGTATTTT.

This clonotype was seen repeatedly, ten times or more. CDR3 amino acids: CASRSGGSWETQYF. CDR3 nucleotide sequence: TGTGCCAGCAGATCCGGCGGGAGTTGGGAGACCCAGTACTTC. This chain links TRBV6-1 with TRBJ2-5; 7 bases align to TRBD2. The CDR3 runs 14 residues. CDR1 is MNHNS, CDR2 SASEGT, per germline. With 6 bases clipped from V and 5 bases from J, the junction kept 9 bases outside the gene matches.

The CDR3: CASSLLGAGELFF. The CDR3 bases are TGTGCCAGCAGCCTTTTGGGCGCCGGGGAGCTGTTTTTT. The chain recombines TRBV7-9 with TRBJ2-2; D gene unclear. This CDR3 is built from 13 residues. Germline CDR1 SEHNR, CDR2 FQNEAQ (reference sequence). Trimming left V 5 bases short and J 6 bases short, with 10 bases between.

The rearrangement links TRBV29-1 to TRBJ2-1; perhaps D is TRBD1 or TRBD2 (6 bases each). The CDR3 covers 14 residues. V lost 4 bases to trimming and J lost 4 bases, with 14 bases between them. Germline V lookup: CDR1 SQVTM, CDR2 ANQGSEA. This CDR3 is CSVVEGGWYNEQFF. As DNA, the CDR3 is TGCAGCGTTGTTGAAGGGGGGTGGTACAATGAGCAGTTCTTC.

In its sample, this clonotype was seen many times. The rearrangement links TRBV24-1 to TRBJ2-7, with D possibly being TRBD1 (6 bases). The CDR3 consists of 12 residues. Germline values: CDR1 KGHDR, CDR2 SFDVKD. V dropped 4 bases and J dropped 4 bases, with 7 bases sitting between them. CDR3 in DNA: TGTGCCACCAGTGACAGGGGTTACGAGCAGTACTTC. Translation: CATSDRGYEQYF.

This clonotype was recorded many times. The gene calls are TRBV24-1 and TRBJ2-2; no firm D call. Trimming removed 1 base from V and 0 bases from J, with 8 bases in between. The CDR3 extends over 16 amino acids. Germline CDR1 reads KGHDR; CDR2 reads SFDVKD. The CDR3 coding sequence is TGTGCCACCAGTGATTTTTTCGGAACGAACACCGGGGAGCTGTTTTTT. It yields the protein CATSDFFGTNTGELFF.

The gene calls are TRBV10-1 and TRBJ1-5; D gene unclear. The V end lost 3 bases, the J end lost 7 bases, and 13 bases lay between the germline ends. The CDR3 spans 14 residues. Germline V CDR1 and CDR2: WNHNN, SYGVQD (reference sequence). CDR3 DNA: TGCGCCAGCAGTGATGGAGGGATCGGGCAGCCCCAGCATTTT. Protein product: CASSDGGIGQPQHF.

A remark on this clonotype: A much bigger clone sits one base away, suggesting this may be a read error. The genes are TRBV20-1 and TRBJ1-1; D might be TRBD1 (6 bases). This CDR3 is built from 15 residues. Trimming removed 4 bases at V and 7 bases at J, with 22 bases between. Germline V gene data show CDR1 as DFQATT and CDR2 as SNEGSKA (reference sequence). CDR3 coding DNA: TGCAGTGCTAACCCTACTACCTCCAGGGACAATGAAGCTTTCTTT. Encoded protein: CSANPTTSRDNEAFF.

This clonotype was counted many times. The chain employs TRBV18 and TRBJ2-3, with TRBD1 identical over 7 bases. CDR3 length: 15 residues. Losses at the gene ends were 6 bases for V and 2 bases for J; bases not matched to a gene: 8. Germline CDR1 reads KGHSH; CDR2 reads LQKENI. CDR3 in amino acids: CASSPMGQTTDTQYF. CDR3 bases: TGTGCCAGCTCCCCGATGGGACAGACCACAGATACGCAGTATTTT.

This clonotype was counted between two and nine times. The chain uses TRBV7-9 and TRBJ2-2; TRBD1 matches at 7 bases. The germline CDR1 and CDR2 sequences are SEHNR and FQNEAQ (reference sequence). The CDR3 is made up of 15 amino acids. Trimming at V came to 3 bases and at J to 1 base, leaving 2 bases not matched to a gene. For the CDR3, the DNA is TGTGCCAGCAGCTTGGACAGGAAGAACACCGGGGAGCTGTTTTTT. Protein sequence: CASSLDRKNTGELFF.

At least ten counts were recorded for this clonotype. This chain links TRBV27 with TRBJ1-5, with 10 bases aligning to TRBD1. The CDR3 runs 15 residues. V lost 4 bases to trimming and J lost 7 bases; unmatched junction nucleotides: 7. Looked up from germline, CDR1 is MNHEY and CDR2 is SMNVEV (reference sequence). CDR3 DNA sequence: TGTGCCAGCAGTTCCGGACAGGGGGGTTGGCAGCCCCAGCATTTT. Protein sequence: CASSSGQGGWQPQHF.

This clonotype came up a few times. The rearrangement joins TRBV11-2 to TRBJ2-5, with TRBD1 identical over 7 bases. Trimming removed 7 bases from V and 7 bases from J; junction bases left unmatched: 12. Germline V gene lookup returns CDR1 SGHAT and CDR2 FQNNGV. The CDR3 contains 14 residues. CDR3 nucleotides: TGTGCCAGCAAAAAGGGGGCGGAAGAGGTGACCCAGTACTTC. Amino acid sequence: CASKKGAEEVTQYF.

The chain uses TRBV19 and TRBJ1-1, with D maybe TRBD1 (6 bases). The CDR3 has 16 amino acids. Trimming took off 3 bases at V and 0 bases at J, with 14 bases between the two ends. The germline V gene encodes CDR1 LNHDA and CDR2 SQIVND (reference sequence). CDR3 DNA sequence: TGTGCCAGTAGTATGGGGACATCCCTTATGAACACTGAAGCTTTCTTT. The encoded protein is CASSMGTSLMNTEAFF.

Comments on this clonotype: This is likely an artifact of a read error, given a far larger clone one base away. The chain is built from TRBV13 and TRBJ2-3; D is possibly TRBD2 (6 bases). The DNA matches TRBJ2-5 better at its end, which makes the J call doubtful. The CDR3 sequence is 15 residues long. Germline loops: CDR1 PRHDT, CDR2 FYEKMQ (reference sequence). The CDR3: CAGSQDGLGRETQYF. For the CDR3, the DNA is TGTGCCGGCAGCCAAGATGGACTGGGGAGGGAGACCCAGTACTTC.

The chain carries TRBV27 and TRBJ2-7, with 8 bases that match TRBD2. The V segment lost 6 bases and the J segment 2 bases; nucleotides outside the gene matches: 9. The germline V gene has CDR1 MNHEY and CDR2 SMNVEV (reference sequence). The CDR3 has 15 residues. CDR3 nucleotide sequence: TGTGCCAGCAGAGTACTAGCGGAACTTACCTACGAGCAGTACTTC. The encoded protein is CASRVLAELTYEQYF.

In DNA form, the CDR3 reads TGCAGTGCTAGAGATAGGGACAGTGCCTACGAGCAGTACTTC. It yields the protein CSARDRDSAYEQYF. The V gene is TRBV20-1, the J gene TRBJ2-7, with 7 bases fitting TRBD1. CDR1 is DFQATT and CDR2 is SNEGSKA in the germline V gene (reference sequence). The CDR3 covers 14 residues. V was clipped by 0 bases and J by 2 bases; unmatched bases: 4.

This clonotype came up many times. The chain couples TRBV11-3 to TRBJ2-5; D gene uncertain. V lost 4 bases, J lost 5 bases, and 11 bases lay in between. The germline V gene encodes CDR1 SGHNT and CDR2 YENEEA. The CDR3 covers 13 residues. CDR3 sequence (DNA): TGTGCCAGCAGCTCAGAACATGGGGAGACCCAGTACTTC. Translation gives CASSSEHGETQYF.

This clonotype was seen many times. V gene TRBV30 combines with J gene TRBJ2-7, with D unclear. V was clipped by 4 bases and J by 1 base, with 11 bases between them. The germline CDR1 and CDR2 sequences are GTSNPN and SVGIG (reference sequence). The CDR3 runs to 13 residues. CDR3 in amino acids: CAWKIRASYEQYF. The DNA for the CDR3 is TGTGCCTGGAAGATTAGGGCATCCTACGAGCAGTACTTC.

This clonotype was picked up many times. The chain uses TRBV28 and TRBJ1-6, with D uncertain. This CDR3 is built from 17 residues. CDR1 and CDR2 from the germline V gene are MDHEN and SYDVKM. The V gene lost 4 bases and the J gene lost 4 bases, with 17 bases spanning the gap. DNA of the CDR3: TGTGCCAGCAGTTCCGCCAGATTGAGCGATTATAATTCACCCCTCCACTTT. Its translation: CASSSARLSDYNSPLHF.

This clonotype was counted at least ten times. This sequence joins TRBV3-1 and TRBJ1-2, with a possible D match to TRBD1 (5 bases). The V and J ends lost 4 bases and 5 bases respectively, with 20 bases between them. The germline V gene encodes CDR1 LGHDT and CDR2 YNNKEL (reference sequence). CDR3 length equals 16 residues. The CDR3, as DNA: TGTGCCAGCAGCCCGCTTGGGAGGGGCGTTGGTTATGGCTACACCTTC. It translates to CASSPLGRGVGYGYTF.

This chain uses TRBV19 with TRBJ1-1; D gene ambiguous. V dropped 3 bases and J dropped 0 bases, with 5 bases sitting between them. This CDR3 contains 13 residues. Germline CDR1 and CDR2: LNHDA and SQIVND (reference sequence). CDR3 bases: TGTGCCAGTAGTATCTCCATGAACACTGAAGCTTTCTTT. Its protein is CASSISMNTEAFF.

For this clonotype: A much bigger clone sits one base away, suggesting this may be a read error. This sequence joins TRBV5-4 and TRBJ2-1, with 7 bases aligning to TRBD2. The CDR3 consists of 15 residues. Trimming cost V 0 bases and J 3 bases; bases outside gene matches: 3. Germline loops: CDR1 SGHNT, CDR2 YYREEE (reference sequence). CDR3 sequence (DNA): TGTGCCAGCAGCTTGGGGGCTAGCGGCTACAATGAGCAGTTCTTC. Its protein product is CASSLGASGYNEQFF. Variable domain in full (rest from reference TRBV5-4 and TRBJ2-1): ETGVTQSPTHLIKTRGQQVTLRCSSQSGHNTVSWYQQALGQGPQFIFQYYREEENGRGNFPPRFSGLQFPNYSSELNVNALELDDSALYLCASSLGASGYNEQFFGPGTRLTVL.

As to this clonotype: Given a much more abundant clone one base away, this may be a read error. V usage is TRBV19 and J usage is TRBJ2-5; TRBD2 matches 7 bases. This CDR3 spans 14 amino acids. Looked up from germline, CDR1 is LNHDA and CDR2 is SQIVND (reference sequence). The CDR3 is CASSIDAGRQTRYF. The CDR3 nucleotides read TGTGCCAGTAGTATAGATGCCGGGAGGCAGACCCGGTACTTC.